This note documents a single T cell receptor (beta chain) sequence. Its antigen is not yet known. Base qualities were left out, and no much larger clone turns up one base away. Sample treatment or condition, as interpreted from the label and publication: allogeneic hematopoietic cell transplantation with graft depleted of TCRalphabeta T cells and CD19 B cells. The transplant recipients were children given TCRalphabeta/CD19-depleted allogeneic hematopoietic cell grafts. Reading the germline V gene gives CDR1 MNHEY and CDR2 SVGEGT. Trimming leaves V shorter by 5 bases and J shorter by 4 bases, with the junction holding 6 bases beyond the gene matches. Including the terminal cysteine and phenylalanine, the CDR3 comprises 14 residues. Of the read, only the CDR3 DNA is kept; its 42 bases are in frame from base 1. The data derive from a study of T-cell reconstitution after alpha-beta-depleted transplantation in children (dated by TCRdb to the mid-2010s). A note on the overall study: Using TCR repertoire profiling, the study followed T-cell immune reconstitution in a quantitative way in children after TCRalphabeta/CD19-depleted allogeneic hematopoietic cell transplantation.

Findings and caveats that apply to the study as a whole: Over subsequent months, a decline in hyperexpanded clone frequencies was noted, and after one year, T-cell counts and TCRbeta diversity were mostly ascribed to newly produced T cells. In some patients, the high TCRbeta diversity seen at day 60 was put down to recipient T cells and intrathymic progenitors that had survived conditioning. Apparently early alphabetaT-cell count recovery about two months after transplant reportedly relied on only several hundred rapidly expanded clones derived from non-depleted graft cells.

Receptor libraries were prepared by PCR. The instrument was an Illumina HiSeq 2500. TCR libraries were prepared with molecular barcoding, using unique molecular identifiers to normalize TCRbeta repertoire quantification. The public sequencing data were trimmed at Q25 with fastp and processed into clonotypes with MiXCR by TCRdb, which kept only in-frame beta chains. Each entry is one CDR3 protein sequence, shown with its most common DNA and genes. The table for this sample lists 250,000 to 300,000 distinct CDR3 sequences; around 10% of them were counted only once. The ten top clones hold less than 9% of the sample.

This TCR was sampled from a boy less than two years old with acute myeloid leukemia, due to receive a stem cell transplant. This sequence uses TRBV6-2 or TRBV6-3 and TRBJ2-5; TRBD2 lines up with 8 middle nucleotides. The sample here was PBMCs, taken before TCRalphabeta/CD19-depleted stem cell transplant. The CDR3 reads CASSTSGGRETQYF. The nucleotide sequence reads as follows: TGTGCCAGCAGTACTAGCGGAGGGAGAGAGACCCAGTACTTC.